The T cell receptor beta chain under discussion was sequenced for a study of cytomegalovirus exposure and HLA in healthy donors. This CDR3 is 16 amino acids long. Germline CDR1 is SGHTS and CDR2 is YDEGEE. The V end lost 4 bases, the J end lost 0 bases, and 14 bases lay between the germline ends. A multiplex PCR was run with 60 Vbeta primers and 13 Jbeta primers. The repertoire was sequenced with immunoSEQ multiplex PCR; TCRdb's copy has only in-frame clones and lacks some. The table records more than 100,000 clones, around 69% of them present only once. The chain joins TRBV5-8 to TRBJ1-5; TRBD1 is a possible D gene (5 bases). This sequence originates from a woman aged 40 to 50 in good health and CMV-seropositive. The sequencing input was PBMCs. CDR3 region: CASSTGQTLSNQPQHF. CDR3 DNA sequence: TGTGCCAGCAGCACAGGACAAACTCTTAGCAATCAGCCCCAGCATTTT.